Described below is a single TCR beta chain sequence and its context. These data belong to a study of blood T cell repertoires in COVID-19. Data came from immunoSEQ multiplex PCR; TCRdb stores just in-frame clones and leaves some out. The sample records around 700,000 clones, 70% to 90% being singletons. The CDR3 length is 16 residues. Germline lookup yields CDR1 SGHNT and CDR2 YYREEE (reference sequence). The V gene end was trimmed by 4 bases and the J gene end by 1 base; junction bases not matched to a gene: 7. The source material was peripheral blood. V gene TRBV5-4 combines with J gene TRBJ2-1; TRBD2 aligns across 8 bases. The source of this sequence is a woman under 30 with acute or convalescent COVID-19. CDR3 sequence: CASSPGTSPSYNEQFF. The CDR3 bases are TGTGCCAGCAGCCCAGGGACTAGTCCTTCCTACAATGAGCAGTTCTTC.